This TCR beta chain is drawn from a study of blood T cell repertoires in COVID-19. About the study: Some COVID-19 samples were acute and others convalescent; all came from the United States, Italy and Spain.

V lost 2 bases, J lost 4 bases, and 5 bases lay in between. The CDR3 spans 13 residues. Germline loops: CDR1 LGHDT, CDR2 YNNKEL (reference sequence). The data were produced by immunoSEQ multiplex PCR, yet TCRdb's version contains in-frame clones alone and is incomplete. The sample holds 130,000 or so clones, around 89% seen once. The sequenced sample was peripheral blood. This chain uses TRBV3-1 (or the pseudogene TRBV3-2) with TRBJ2-2; D gene unclear. This TCR was sampled from a man between 65 and 85 years old with active or convalescent COVID-19. The CDR3 DNA follows: TGTGCCAGCAGCCAACTACCCACCGGGGAGCTGTTTTTT. Translating gives CASSQLPTGELFF.